The next 23 T cell receptor beta chains were all read from a single sample in a study of blood T cells in healthy people across ages. Primers used in a second PCR of roughly 7 to 11 cycles were a sample-barcoded 5' primer and a J-beta primer mix. One entry per CDR3 protein, called by TCRdb with MiXCR from the 5' RACE reads. This table holds approximately 800,000 distinct CDR3 sequences, under 80% found once. Material: blood. The origin of the receptors is a man younger than 45 in good health.

This clonotype has just a few counts. V gene TRBV5-1 combines with J gene TRBJ2-3, with D perhaps TRBD2 (5 bases). The germline CDR1 and CDR2 sequences are SGHRS and YFSETQ. With 3 bases removed from V and 1 base from J, the gap between germline ends came to 12 bases. This CDR3 comprises 15 residues. CDR3 protein: CASSSGNAGTDTQYF. The CDR3 DNA is TGCGCCAGCAGCTCCGGGAACGCGGGCACAGATACGCAGTATTTT.

The V call is TRBV21-1, the J call TRBJ2-5; whether TRBD1, the table's D call, matches the DNA was not checked. TRBV21-1 represents a pseudogene. The CDR3 is 16 residues long. The chain's CDR3 is CASLKSTGGYQETQYF. CDR3 bases: TGTGCCAGCTTGAAGTCGACAGGGGGGTACCAAGAGACCCAGTACTTC.

This clonotype was detected only a few times. The chain links TRBV6-6 to TRBJ2-5; either TRBD1 or TRBD2 may supply D (7 bases each). The CDR3 is made up of 16 amino acids. Trimming left V 0 bases short and J 4 bases short, with 15 bases between. Germline CDR1 is MNHNY and CDR2 is SVGAGI (reference sequence). The chain's CDR3 is CASSYSSAGGAETQYF. CDR3 nucleotide sequence: TGTGCCAGCAGTTACTCGTCAGCAGGGGGGGCAGAGACCCAGTACTTC.

This clonotype was observed a handful of times. The chain recombines TRBV6-5 with TRBJ2-1; no firm D call. Between the trimmed V and J ends, which lost 5 bases and 0 bases, there was a span of 8 bases. Per germline, CDR1 MNHEY and CDR2 SVGAGI. The CDR3 totals 14 residues. The chain's CDR3 is CASSLRRSYNEQFF. The CDR3 DNA sequence: TGTGCCAGCAGTCTCAGACGCTCCTACAATGAGCAGTTCTTC.

The chain uses TRBV9 and TRBJ1-4; the D gene is possibly TRBD1 (6 bases). Germline loops: CDR1 SGDLS, CDR2 YYNGEE. CDR3 length: 15 amino acids. Trimming stripped 5 bases from V and 2 bases from J, with 13 bases between. The CDR3 nucleotides are TGTGCCAGCAGGGCAGGGGAACGGACTAATGAAAAACTGTTTTTT. This codes for CASRAGERTNEKLFF.

Concerning this clonotype itself: Mismatch with germline at one junction end may stem from a read error. The chain links TRBV4-1 to TRBJ2-1, with D hard to call. Germline CDR1 reads MGHRA; CDR2 reads YSYEKL. The CDR3 sequence is 15 residues long. In DNA, the CDR3 is TGCGCCAGCAAGCGTCAGGTATCCTCCTACAATGGGCAGTTCTTC. Protein: CASKRQVSSYNGQFF.

The V call is TRBV3-1, the J call TRBJ2-3, with TRBD2 identical over 8 bases. The CDR3 runs to 13 residues. Germline values: CDR1 LGHDT, CDR2 YNNKEL (reference sequence). Trimming cost V 1 base and J 8 bases; bases outside gene matches: 2. The CDR3 here is CASSQGTSSTQYF. CDR3 coding DNA: TGTGCCAGCAGCCAAGGGACTAGCAGTACGCAGTATTTT.

This clonotype was detected a few times. This chain joins TRBV12-3 or TRBV12-4 and TRBJ2-3; D is possibly TRBD2 (6 bases). CDR3 length: 15 residues. V lost 5 bases and J lost 3, with 15 bases in between. The CDR3: CASSRLRGDTDTQYF. As DNA, the CDR3 is TGTGCCAGCAGTCGCTTGCGGGGCGATACAGATACGCAGTATTTT.

The V and J genes are TRBV6-2 or TRBV6-3 and TRBJ2-4; D is possibly TRBD1 or TRBD2 (5 bases each). The CDR3 length is 11 residues. V was clipped by 5 bases and J by 13 bases, with 12 bases between them. Germline CDR1 MNHEY, CDR2 SVGEGT. CDR3 in DNA: TGTGCCAGCAGTGGCCGTTGGGGGCAGTACTTC. This codes for CASSGRWGQYF.

This clonotype was observed a few times. The chain employs TRBV7-9 and TRBJ2-7; possible D gene TRBD2, 5 bases. Matching the DNA end better, TRBJ2-5 makes the J call doubtful. Looked up from germline, CDR1 is SEHNR and CDR2 is FQNEAQ (reference sequence). This CDR3 spans 16 amino acids. CDR3 residues: CASSSTRGRRQETQYF. The DNA of the CDR3 is TGTGCCAGCAGCTCCACCCGAGGAAGGAGGCAAGAGACCCAGTACTTC.

The chain is built from TRBV12-3 or TRBV12-4 and TRBJ2-7; 7 bases agree with TRBD2. The CDR3 covers 14 residues. Germline trimming cut 6 bases from V and 7 bases from J; bases unmatched to any gene: 12. The chain's CDR3 is CASRGGGRSGEQYF. Written as DNA, the CDR3 is TGTGCCAGCAGGGGGGGAGGGCGATCAGGTGAGCAGTACTTC.

J is TRBJ2-4 and V is TRBV11-2; D call uncertain. The DNA end is more similar to TRBJ2-7, so the J call may be wrong. CDR3 length equals 15 residues. In germline, CDR1 is SGHAT, CDR2 FQNNGV. This chain's CDR3 is CASSYTDSDPYEQYF. CDR3 in DNA: TGTGCCAGCAGCTATACAGACTCCGATCCCTACGAGCAGTACTTC.

This clonotype was found a few times. The chain joins TRBV7-2 to TRBJ2-5; 9 nucleotides match TRBD2. The CDR3 has 16 residues. Per germline, CDR1 SGHTA and CDR2 FQGNSA. Trimming at V came to 1 base and at J to 3 bases, leaving 6 bases not matched to a gene. The CDR3 bases are TGTGCCAGCAGCTTAGGATCACTAGCGGGTGAAGAGACCCAGTACTTC. Protein sequence: CASSLGSLAGEETQYF.

The chain is built from TRBV11-2 and TRBJ2-2; the D is unclear. The V gene's germline CDR1 is SGHAT and CDR2 FQNNGV. V gave up 1 base and J gave up 7 bases, with 4 bases separating them. The length of the CDR3 is 12 residues. CDR3 protein: CASSLAIGELFF. CDR3 in DNA: TGTGCCAGCAGCTTAGCGATCGGGGAGCTGTTTTTT.

This rearrangement joins TRBV9 to TRBJ2-3; weak D call: TRBD2 (7 bases). Trimming cost V 4 bases and J 5 bases, with 20 bases left between them. CDR1 and CDR2 from the germline V gene are SGDLS and YYNGEE. This CDR3 has 16 residues. The CDR3 protein is CASSLLVGGPLDTQYF. Written as DNA, the CDR3 is TGTGCCAGCAGCCTCCTGGTCGGGGGGCCCCTAGATACGCAGTATTTT.

This sequence joins TRBV20-1 and TRBJ2-1, with D unclear. The V and J ends lost 0 bases and 0 bases respectively, with 12 bases between them. CDR3 length equals 16 residues. Germline CDR1 is DFQATT and CDR2 is SNEGSKA (reference sequence). The CDR3 sequence is CSAREPEQSSYNEQFF. Written as DNA, the CDR3 is TGCAGTGCTAGAGAACCCGAACAGAGCTCCTACAATGAGCAGTTCTTC.

The chain carries TRBV29-1 and TRBJ1-4; D gene ambiguous. The CDR3 spans 12 residues. Per the germline V gene, CDR1 is SQVTM and CDR2 is ANQGSEA. V was pared by 4 bases and J by 7 bases, with 10 bases between. CDR3 bases: TGCAGCGTTGCCATGTTGGGTGAAAAACTGTTTTTT. Translating gives CSVAMLGEKLFF.

In this sample, this clonotype turned up a few times. The chain is built from TRBV4-2 and TRBJ2-4, with 9 bases that match TRBD2. The DNA end is more similar to TRBJ2-7, so the J call may be wrong. This CDR3 has 15 amino acids. Germline CDR1 is LGHNA and CDR2 is YNFKEQ. CDR3 amino acids: CASSAGVAGAYEQYF. The DNA for the CDR3 is TGTGCCAGCAGCGCCGGGGTAGCGGGGGCCTACGAGCAGTACTTC.

This clonotype was observed a few times. The chain uses TRBV30 and TRBJ1-2; D uncertain. Germline V gives CDR1 GTSNPN, CDR2 SVGIG (reference sequence). The CDR3 runs to 12 residues. Trimming pared 1 base from V and 3 bases from J, leaving 6 bases between. CDR3 region: CAWSALDYGYTF. The CDR3 nucleotides are TGTGCCTGGAGTGCCCTTGACTATGGCTACACCTTC.

V usage is TRBV28 and J usage is TRBJ1-4, with D uncertain. The CDR3 sequence is 13 residues long. V was pared by 10 bases and J by 0 bases, with 9 bases between. The germline gives CDR1 MDHEN, CDR2 SYDVKM. The CDR3 region is CATAGATNEKLFF. The CDR3 DNA reads as TGTGCCACGGCTGGGGCAACTAATGAAAAACTGTTTTTT.

The table lists this clonotype with a count of one. This chain joins TRBV20-1 and TRBJ1-2; no firm D call. The germline V gene has CDR1 DFQATT and CDR2 SNEGSKA (reference sequence). The CDR3 has 14 amino acids. Trimming removed 6 bases at V and 5 bases at J, with 19 bases between. The CDR3 loop is CSAPPPRENYGYTF. The CDR3 DNA is TGCAGTGCGCCGCCTCCCCGGGAAAATTATGGCTACACCTTC.

The J gene is TRBJ1-5, the V gene TRBV20-1, with D perhaps matching TRBD1 (6 bases). V was pared by 0 bases and J by 7 bases, with 13 bases between. The CDR3 consists of 14 residues. The germline gives CDR1 DFQATT, CDR2 SNEGSKA (reference sequence). CDR3 in amino acids: CSARDREGGQPQHF. CDR3 DNA sequence: TGCAGTGCTAGAGATCGGGAAGGGGGGCAGCCCCAGCATTTT.

In its sample, this clonotype was seen once. The CDR3 spells CASSWTAGGTGELFF. The CDR3 DNA reads TGTGCCAGCAGCTGGACAGCCGGCGGGACCGGGGAGCTGTTTTTT. The chain uses TRBV6-6 and TRBJ2-2; D may be TRBD1 (6 bases). Per the germline V gene, CDR1 is MNHNY and CDR2 is SVGAGI (reference sequence). This CDR3 comprises 15 residues. Trimming cost V 6 bases and J 5 bases, with 16 bases left between them.